This T cell receptor beta chain was recorded in a study of blood T cell repertoires in COVID-19. Study context: COVID-19 samples, acute and convalescent, were from the United States, Italy and Spain. Sample material is recorded as cDNA or gDNA derived from T cells, B-cell-depleted T cells, or PBMCs.

Per the original data handling: Reference gene primer amplification gave nucleated cell count estimates. Sequenced by immunoSEQ multiplex PCR; TCRdb stores in-frame clones only, minus some. V, J and clone size were drawn from that table, and D and trimming were deduced from the DNA. The sample holds about 210,000 clones; 75% to 85% are singletons and the top ten take 2% to 2.5%. Losses at the gene ends were 1 base for V and 1 base for J; bases not matched to a gene: 5. This CDR3 contains 15 residues. Germline V gene data show CDR1 as GTSNPN and CDR2 as SVGIG (reference sequence). V and J are TRBV30 and TRBJ2-5; TRBD2 matches 8 bases. The origin of this receptor is a man aged 40-55 years who had recovered from COVID-19. What was sequenced was peripheral blood. CDR3 bases: TGTGCCTGGAGTGAACTCGGGAGGGCCCAAGAGACCCAGTACTTC. This sequence encodes CAWSELGRAQETQYF.